This TCR beta chain is drawn from a study of cytomegalovirus exposure and HLA in healthy donors. General study points: Productive rates of about 90% or about 30% were seen for most TCR beta V segments in an earlier analysis. Later analysis identified a missense DCLRE1C variant that was linked to TCR beta V- and J-gene trimming. Fewer N-insertions than the approximately 700-donor mean were reportedly shown by an Asian-associated ancestry cluster in a later analysis.

A remark on this clone: No antigen is known for it.

V gave up 0 bases and J gave up 0 bases; unmatched junction bases: 5. The CDR3 is made up of 19 amino acids. The germline CDR1 and CDR2 sequences are LGHNA and YSLEER. 60 Vbeta and 13 Jbeta primers were used in PCR. Only in-frame clones appear in the TCRdb table, and some are missing; sequencing was by immunoSEQ multiplex PCR. The data contain about 110,000 clones, 74% of them seen just once; the ten biggest clones take up approximately 15%. Each donor was healthy, and each was a bone marrow donor. The gene calls are TRBV4-3 and TRBJ2-2, with 12 nucleotides matching TRBD2. This TCR was recovered from a woman between 35 and 50 years old in good health and CMV-seropositive. The material sequenced was PBMCs. CDR3 in DNA: TGCGCCAGCAGCCAAGATTTGACTAGCGGGGGCGCGAACACCGGGGAGCTGTTTTTT. Its protein is CASSQDLTSGGANTGELFF.